This T cell receptor beta chain derives from a study of cytomegalovirus exposure and HLA in healthy donors. Study outcomes and limitations: Later, an analysis found that common viral pathogens appeared to be linked with several of the most significant clusters.

Both 60 Vbeta primers and 13 Jbeta primers went into the PCR. Methods used by the authors: There were about 88 million unique TCR beta chains by a later count, and 10 million to 12 million of them were shared. Using immunoSEQ multiplex PCR, the repertoire was profiled, and TCRdb retains in-frame clones only, with some absent. That table is the source of V, J and clone size, and D and trimming were worked out from the DNA. The table records 100,000 to 150,000 clones, approximately 69% of them present only once. The CDR3 totals 10 residues. V dropped 8 bases and J dropped 6 bases, with 10 bases sitting between them. Germline lookup yields CDR1 GTSNPN and CDR2 SVGIG (reference sequence). In the case of this clone: Its antigen remains unknown.

The sequence was obtained from a woman between 45 and 65 years old in good health and CMV-seropositive. The chain uses TRBV30 and TRBJ1-2, with D tentatively TRBD1 (5 bases). The specimen was PBMCs. CDR3 sequence (DNA): TGTGCCCAGGGTTTGGATGGCTACACCTTC. Protein product: CAQGLDGYTF.